This TCR beta chain was recovered during a study of cytomegalovirus exposure and HLA in healthy donors. For the study at large: The 550 to 800 first-cohort repertoires and the 120 or so validation repertoires shared the same platform, a later analysis reported. Points from the study as a whole: Cytomegalovirus-associated status was assigned to some 160 TCR beta chains. Reportedly, cytomegalovirus status was diagnosed with high sensitivity and specificity.

A remark on this clone: What it binds is unknown.

Assay used: immunoSEQ multiplex PCR; TCRdb lists only in-frame clones, some missing. The sample lists about 160,000 clones; roughly 80% were seen once. The receptor was isolated from a man younger than 40 in good health and CMV-seropositive. Sequenced material: PBMCs.

The CDR3 DNA reads as TGCGCCAGCAGCCAACGCCCAGGGGGCGAGCAGTACTTC. It is translated as CASSQRPGGEQYF. V gene TRBV4-1 combines with J gene TRBJ2-7; 7 nucleotides line up with TRBD1. This CDR3 spans 13 amino acids. Germline CDR1 and CDR2: MGHRA and YSYEKL. Losses at the gene ends were 2 bases for V and 6 bases for J; bases not matched to a gene: 4.